Below, one T cell receptor (beta chain) is given with its context. Antigen unknown. The data derive from a study of cytomegalovirus exposure and HLA in healthy donors. Study-wide results and caveats: In an earlier analysis, in some 500 donors, most V segments appeared productive either ~87% or ~30% of the time.

The PCR used 60 Vbeta and 13 Jbeta primers. Generated by immunoSEQ multiplex PCR, the TCRdb table keeps only in-frame clones and is missing some. The table lists 90,000 to 150,000 clones, around 75% of them singletons. The donors (healthy individuals) were bone marrow donors. Germline assignment: CDR1 KGHSH and CDR2 LQKENI. Trimming cost V 6 bases and J 2 bases, with 10 bases left between them. The CDR3 spans 13 residues. Material: PBMCs. The source is a middle-aged woman in good health and CMV-seropositive. The rearrangement joins TRBV18 to TRBJ1-1; D perhaps matches TRBD1 (5 bases). The CDR3 here is CASSGGVNTEAFF. CDR3 sequence (DNA): TGTGCCAGCTCTGGGGGGGTCAACACTGAAGCTTTCTTT.